This TCR beta chain was captured in a study of control samples from healthy donors and cancer patients. Generated by immunoSEQ multiplex PCR, the TCRdb table keeps only in-frame clones and is missing some. This sample has around 80,000 clones, with about 88% found just once. V dropped 0 bases and J dropped 7 bases, with 14 bases sitting between them. The CDR3 extends over 14 amino acids. Germline V gene sequence: CDR1 SGHDT, CDR2 YYEEEE. This clone was picked up one time. What was sequenced was blood. This receptor was obtained from a woman between 50 and 59 years old in good health. The V gene is TRBV5-6, the J gene TRBJ2-7, with unresolved D. CDR3 protein: CASSLGQAVWEQYF. CDR3 DNA sequence: TGTGCCAGCAGCTTGGGGCAGGCTGTTTGGGAGCAGTACTTC.